Listed below are T cell receptor beta chains from one sample, sequenced in a study of shared clonotypes between healthy human individuals. Sequencing was performed with immunoSEQ multiplex PCR; in TCRdb, only in-frame clones are kept and a portion is missing. The repertoire holds 2 million to 2.5 million clones, with over 85% as singletons. Specimen: naive CD4+ T cells from PBMCs. Receptors were obtained from a man aged 18 to 29 in good health. Some clones in this sample may be carry-over from other donors' samples. The CDR3 runs from the conserved cysteine through the conserved F or W. A D gene is named only where the DNA matches it firmly. Some rows have no size entry. The others give once, few or many, or a class for an expanded clone.

.	TRBD2	TRBV28	TRBJ2-1	TGTGCCAGCAGCCGGATTGTTGGGCGGGGGTACAATGAGCAGTTCTTC	CASSRIVGRGYNEQFF
.	TRBD2	TRBV29-1	TRBJ2-5	TGCAGCGTCATGTATAGCGGGACAGAGACCCAGTACTTC	CSVMYSGTETQYF
.	.	TRBV1	TRBJ1-2	TGCACCAGCAGTCGAGAACTTGTGCGAAAGACCTATGGCTACACCTTC	CTSSRELVRKTYGYTF
.	TRBD1	TRBV7-2	TRBJ2-7	TGTGCCAGCAGCTTAGGAGGGACAGGGGGGCCCTACGAGCAGTACTTC	CASSLGGTGGPYEQYF
once	.	TRBV19	TRBJ1-2	TGTGCCAGTAGTGATGTGGGGGGCGTCTATGGCTACACCTTC	CASSDVGGVYGYTF
.	TRBD1	TRBV4-1	TRBJ2-7	TGCGCCAGCAGCCACCGGGACAGCCCATCCTACGAGCAGTACTTC	CASSHRDSPSYEQYF
.	TRBD1	TRBV6-6	TRBJ1-5	TGTGCCAGCAGTTTGACAGGGTACAATCAGCCCCAGCATTTT	CASSLTGYNQPQHF
.	TRBD1	TRBV27	TRBJ2-7	TGTGCCAGCAGTGACCTACTTGCTCGGGACAGGAACCACGAGCAGTACTTC	CASSDLLARDRNHEQYF
once	TRBD1	TRBV6-6	TRBJ2-1	TGTGCCAGCAGCCCCCGGGGGACAGGGTCCTTCCAGTTCTTC	CASSPRGTGSFQFF
.	.	TRBV7-9	TRBJ2-1	TGTGCCAGCAGCTTAGTTGGGGCGGCGCCATGGGGGGAGCAGTTCTTC	CASSLVGAAPWGEQFF
few	.	TRBV18	TRBJ1-1	TGTGCCAGCTCACCGGCCCCTGCGAACACTGAAGCTTTCTTT	CASSPAPANTEAFF
.	TRBD2	TRBV5-1	TRBJ2-1	TGCGCCAGCAGCTCGCGACTACTAGCGGGAGTTTCGAGTTTTAATGAGCAGTTCTTC	CASSSRLLAGVSSFNEQFF
.	.	TRBV14	TRBJ2-7	TGTGCCAGCAGCCGGAACCTCAGGGAAAGACAGTACTTC	CASSRNLRERQYF
.	TRBD1	TRBV28	TRBJ2-2	TGTGCCAGCAGCCCCCCTGACAGGGTTACCGGGGAGCTGTTTTTT	CASSPPDRVTGELFF
.	TRBD2	TRBV11-2	TRBJ2-1	TGTGCCAGCAGCTTTGGCGGGAGGGCGGATGAGCAGTTCTTC	CASSFGGRADEQFF
.	TRBD2	TRBV30	TRBJ2-1	TGTGCCTGGCGCAACCCCCCGGGCGGGAGGGCCCGGGTCCACAATGAGCAGTTCTTC	CAWRNPPGGRARVHNEQFF
.	.	TRBV11-2	TRBJ2-5	TGTGCCAGCAGCTTAGGTCGTCAAGAGACCCAGTACTTC	CASSLGRQETQYF
.	.	TRBV5-1	TRBJ2-7	TGCGCCAGCAGCTTGGTAGTGGGGGGCGGCTACGAGCAGTACTTC	CASSLVVGGGYEQYF
.	TRBD1	TRBV2	TRBJ1-5	TGTGCCAGCAGTACGGGACAGGTCTACAATCAGCCCCAGCATTTT	CASSTGQVYNQPQHF